This T cell receptor (beta chain) appears in the sequencing data of a study of blood T cell repertoires in COVID-19 (dated by TCRdb to 2020 to 2022). In the study overall: Samples from collaborators originated in the United States, Italy and Spain and spanned both the acute and convalescent phases of COVID-19. Samples were obtained from the ongoing ImmuneRACE study (first 160 participants) and from over 1,000 subjects provided by 6 global collaborators. Sample metadata almost always included a de-identified subject ID, COVID-19 status, age in years and sex. Deeply sampled blood TCRbeta repertoires from subjects exposed to, actively infected with, or recovered from COVID-19 were included in the dataset. The repertoires were released in a freely available public database meant as a resource for research on the immune response to SARS-CoV-2. Where available, HLA class I and class II types were taken from metadata supplied by the sample provider and were not determined by assay-based typing. The prospective study material was composed of cDNA or gDNA derived from T cells, B-cell-depleted T cells, or PBMCs.

Participants in the prospective study were enrolled through a virtual design, were aged about 18 to 100 years, and lived in roughly 24 United States geographic areas. In the prospective study, participants were assigned to cohorts based on the clinical history participants reported in a screening survey and a study questionnaire. ImmuneRACE Cohort 3 recovered participants were defined by two consecutive negative NP/OP PCR tests, healthcare professional clearance, or symptom resolution. Each participant in the prospective study had whole blood, serum and a nasopharyngeal or oropharyngeal swab collected by mobile phlebotomists. Additional blood draws and questionnaires over an approximately two-month period could optionally be provided by prospective study participants. Blood samples from the prospective study were shipped frozen or at room temperature prior to DNA extraction. The junction shows trimming of 6 bases on V and 3 bases on J, plus 14 bases between the germline ends. As encoded in the germline V gene, CDR1 is SNHLY while CDR2 is FYNNEI. CDR3 length: 14 amino acids, cysteine to phenylalanine. CDR3 DNA only is kept here, 42 bases in frame from base 1.

TCRbeta CDR3 regions were amplified from genomic DNA by means of the immunoSEQ Assay, a bias-controlled multiplex PCR. The paper's processing steps were these. The number of nucleated cells in each sample was estimated from the amplification of reference gene primers within the assay. To quantify the absolute abundance of each unique TCRbeta CDR3 rearrangement, sequence reads were collapsed and filtered. For each sample, productive Simpson clonality was calculated as the square root of Simpson's diversity index over productive rearrangements. TCRdb retrieved this table from immuneACCESS and kept in-frame rearrangements only. Not all clones are present; in checked studies, unresolved V genes account for under half, and no reason is known for the remainder. V, J and clone size derive from that table, while D and trimming were established from the DNA sequence. This sample comprises approximately 200,000 clones, more than 80% of them detected only once. Of the sample, about 9% is held by the ten largest clones.

Note on this clone: Its antigen remains unidentified. No much larger clone is present one base from it, and per-base qualities are unavailable.

Paper-wide results and their limitations: How much clinical and demographic metadata was included differed by source and by participant, and the metadata was provided uncurated.

The receptor comes from a man between 40 and 49 years old who had recovered from COVID-19. Material for sequencing was PBMCs or T cells enriched from blood (not recorded which). The V and J segments used are TRBV2 and TRBJ1-1; TRBD1 is possibly the D segment (5 matching bases). The nucleotide sequence reads as follows: TGTGCCAGCAGATTGTACAGGAGATACACTGAAGCTTTCTTT. This sequence encodes CASRLYRRYTEAFF.